The next 22 T cell receptor beta chains were all read from a single sample in a study of blood T cell repertoires in COVID-19. Using immunoSEQ multiplex PCR, the repertoire was profiled, and TCRdb retains in-frame clones only, with some absent. Among roughly 180,000 clones, 79% were seen once, and the ten largest hold around 8%. Sequencing used peripheral blood. These TCRs come from a woman aged 55-69 years with COVID-19, enrolled during active disease.

This clone was found once. The CDR3 region is CASSRTVLSTEAFF. CDR3 nucleotides: TGCGCCAGCAGCCGGACAGTATTGAGCACTGAAGCTTTCTTT. The chain carries TRBV5-1 and TRBJ1-1, with a weak D call TRBD1 (6 bases). The CDR3 spans 14 residues. Germline values: CDR1 SGHRS, CDR2 YFSETQ. The V and J ends lost 4 bases and 4 bases respectively, with 14 bases between them.

Remarks on this clone: The junction does not match germline at one end; this may be a read error. V gene TRBV7-7 combines with J gene TRBJ2-1, with D possibly TRBD1 on 6 matching bases. The CDR3 loop spans 14 amino acids. Germline CDR1 SSHAT, CDR2 FNYEAQ (reference sequence). CDR3: CASSPGQSYNEQFF. The DNA for the CDR3 is TGTGCTAGCAGCCCTGGACAGTCCTACAATGAGCAGTTCTTC. The full variable domain, in which reference TRBV7-7 and TRBJ2-1 provide the parts outside the CDR3, is GAGVSQSPRYKVTKRGQDVTLRCDPISSHATLYWYQQALGQGPEFLTYFNYEAQPDKSGLPSDRFSAERPEGSISTLTIQRTEQRDSAMYRCASSPGQSYNEQFFGPGTRLTVL.

V and J are TRBV27 and TRBJ2-7; D perhaps matches TRBD1 (7 bases). Germline V CDR1 and CDR2: MNHEY, SMNVEV (reference sequence). This CDR3 contains 13 residues. The germline V and J ends were trimmed by 6 bases and 3 bases, with 12 bases remaining between them. This chain's CDR3 is CASRRQGGYEQYF. Here the CDR3 DNA reads TGTGCCAGCAGGCGACAGGGAGGCTACGAGCAGTACTTC.

V usage is TRBV7-2 and J usage is TRBJ2-5; 7 bases align to TRBD2. The CDR3 sequence is 16 residues long. With 0 bases clipped from V and 2 bases from J, the junction kept 6 bases outside the gene matches. Per germline, CDR1 SGHTA and CDR2 FQGNSA. Here the CDR3 DNA reads TGTGCCAGCAGCTTAGCGGGAGGGCCGGTACAAGAGACCCAGTACTTC. It specifies CASSLAGGPVQETQYF.

The rearrangement joins TRBV28 to TRBJ2-5, with 11 nucleotides matching TRBD2. This CDR3 spans 16 amino acids. CDR1 is MDHEN, CDR2 SYDVKM, per germline. The ends lost 7 bases at V and 2 bases at J; junction bases unmatched: 9. Here the CDR3 DNA reads TGTGCCAGCAACCCCTCACTAGCGGGAGTTCAAGAGACCCAGTACTTC. It is translated as CASNPSLAGVQETQYF.

This clone appeared many times. The rearrangement links TRBV2 to TRBJ2-7; D is perhaps TRBD2 (5 bases). CDR3 size: 13 residues. V was pared by 5 bases and J by 1 base, with 9 bases between. Germline V gene data show CDR1 as SNHLY and CDR2 as FYNNEI. CDR3 loop: CASSSQRSYEQYF. In nucleotides, the CDR3 is TGTGCCAGCAGTTCCCAGCGGTCCTACGAGCAGTACTTC.

This clone came up once. Here the CDR3 reads CASSLVGSGATYEQYV. The CDR3 DNA is TGTGCCAGCAGCTTGGTTGGTAGCGGGGCGACCTACGAGCAGTACGTC. The chain employs TRBV5-4 and TRBJ2-7, with TRBD2 identical over 8 bases. Germline V lookup: CDR1 SGHNT, CDR2 YYREEE (reference sequence). There are 16 residues in the CDR3. Unmatched junction bases numbered 7, after V lost 0 bases and J lost 2 bases.

The chain is built from TRBV9 and TRBJ1-2; D uncertain. Germline-derived CDR1 and CDR2 are SGDLS and YYNGEE. The CDR3 has 14 residues. The germline V and J ends were trimmed by 0 bases and 4 bases, with 10 bases remaining between them. The chain's CDR3 is CASSVGRGGYGYTF. Written as DNA, the CDR3 is TGTGCCAGCAGCGTAGGACGGGGAGGCTATGGCTACACCTTC.

The chain employs TRBV5-1 and TRBJ1-1; tentative D call: TRBD1 (6 bases). The CDR3 sequence is 13 residues long. The ends were cut back, 1 base at V and 5 bases at J, with 9 bases in the middle. In germline, CDR1 is SGHRS, CDR2 YFSETQ. The CDR3 region has the DNA TGCGCCAGCAGCTTGAGGACAGAGACTGAAGCTTTCTTT. This gives the protein CASSLRTETEAFF.

V is TRBV21-1 and J is TRBJ1-4. TRBV21-1 is a listed pseudogene. The CDR3 sequence is 18 residues long. CDR3 nucleotide sequence: TGTGCCAGCAGCAAACTAAATCTATCGGGGATCCAAAATGAAAAACTGTTTTTT. Translating gives CASSKLNLSGIQNEKLFF.

The chain is built from TRBV5-6 and TRBJ2-1; TRBD1 agrees at 8 bases. The CDR3 has 16 amino acids. The germline gives CDR1 SGHDT, CDR2 YYEEEE. V lost 6 bases to trimming and J lost 9 bases; unmatched junction nucleotides: 17. The DNA of the CDR3 is TGTGCCAGCACCTCTTCTGGGACAGGCTTTTGGGGTGAGCAGTTCTTC. This translates into CASTSSGTGFWGEQFF. The full variable domain, its missing parts supplied by reference TRBV5-6 and TRBJ2-1, is DAGVTQSPTHLIKTRGQQVTLRCSPKSGHDTVSWYQQALGQGPQFIFQYYEEEERQRGNFPDRFSGHQFPNYSSELNVNALLLGDSALYLCASTSSGTGFWGEQFFGPGTRLTVL.

The chain has TRBV6-1 and TRBJ1-5; D is unresolved. This CDR3 is built from 15 residues. V lost 1 base to trimming and J lost 0 bases, with 7 bases between them. Germline V gene data show CDR1 as MNHNS and CDR2 as SASEGT. The CDR3 sequence is CASSEVAVSNQPQHF. The DNA of the CDR3 is TGTGCCAGCAGTGAAGTAGCAGTTAGCAATCAGCCCCAGCATTTT.

This chain joins TRBV27 and TRBJ2-3; TRBD2 matches at 7 bases. J gave up 1 base and V 3 bases, and 1 base lay outside the gene matches. Germline lookup yields CDR1 MNHEY and CDR2 SMNVEV (reference sequence). The CDR3 has 14 residues. CDR3 loop: CASSLGRGTDTQYF. For the CDR3, the DNA is TGTGCCAGCAGTTTGGGGAGGGGCACAGATACGCAGTATTTT.

The chain links TRBV2 to TRBJ2-1; TRBD2 matches at 15 bases. Trimming at V came to 3 bases and at J to 10 bases, leaving 1 base not matched to a gene. This CDR3 has 14 amino acids. Germline V lookup: CDR1 SNHLY, CDR2 FYNNEI. The DNA for the CDR3 is TGTGCCAGCAGTGATGGACTAGCGGGGGGGGAGCAGTTCTTC. Translating it yields CASSDGLAGGEQFF.

In regard to this clone: Mismatch with germline at one junction end may stem from a read error. The V and J genes are TRBV7-2 and TRBJ2-5, with 8 bases aligning to TRBD2. This CDR3 comprises 14 residues. Looked up from germline, CDR1 is SGHTA and CDR2 is FQGNSA. As DNA, the CDR3 is TGTGCCAGCAGCCTAGCGGGCAGGGTAGAGACCCAGTACTTC. It specifies CASSLAGRVETQYF.

The J gene is TRBJ2-1, the V gene TRBV5-1, with D possibly matching TRBD2 (6 bases). This CDR3 has 17 amino acids. Trimming stripped 2 bases from V and 0 bases from J, with 15 bases between. Germline CDR1 and CDR2: SGHRS and YFSETQ. CDR3: CASSFRWRDSSYNEQFF. The CDR3 region has the DNA TGCGCCAGCAGCTTTAGGTGGCGGGATAGCTCCTACAATGAGCAGTTCTTC.

This chain links TRBV12-3 or TRBV12-4 with TRBJ2-7; a possible D gene is TRBD1 (5 bases). The germline V and J ends were trimmed by 5 bases and 4 bases, with 9 bases remaining between them. CDR3 length: 12 residues. CDR3 amino acids: CASSLQGYEQYV. The CDR3 coding sequence is TGTGCCAGCAGTCTCCAGGGTTACGAGCAGTACGTC.

The gene calls are TRBV7-2 and TRBJ1-1; D is uncertain. The CDR3 loop spans 14 amino acids. The ends were cut back, 1 base at V and 2 bases at J, with 8 bases in the middle. Germline V gives CDR1 SGHTA, CDR2 FQGNSA. The CDR3 sequence is CASSLGTANTEAFF. CDR3 DNA: TGTGCCAGCAGCTTAGGTACTGCTAACACTGAAGCTTTCTTT.

V and J are TRBV6-5 and TRBJ2-7; 8 nucleotides match TRBD1. The CDR3 is made up of 12 amino acids. J gave up 3 bases and V 6 bases, and 1 base lay outside the gene matches. Germline assignment: CDR1 MNHEY and CDR2 SVGAGI. The CDR3 here is CASRDRVYEQYF. The CDR3 DNA reads TGTGCCAGCAGGGACAGGGTCTACGAGCAGTACTTC.

V and J are TRBV25-1 and TRBJ2-7; D perhaps matches TRBD2 (5 bases). V lost 1 base, J lost 3 bases, and 13 bases lay in between. The CDR3 covers 15 residues. Germline assignment: CDR1 MGHDK and CDR2 SYGVNS. CDR3 nucleotide sequence: TGTGCCAGCAGTGAATCGGGGAGCGGAGACTACGAGCAGTACTTC. Its translation is CASSESGSGDYEQYF.

This chain joins TRBV7-2 and TRBJ2-1; D gene ambiguous. V lost 5 bases and J lost 8, with 13 bases in between. This CDR3 has 13 amino acids. Germline V CDR1 and CDR2: SGHTA, FQGNSA. CDR3 nucleotides: TGTGCCAGCAGCCGAATTGTGGCCGATGAGCAGTTCTTC. This translates into CASSRIVADEQFF.

The chain is built from TRBV11-2 and TRBJ2-7; D may be TRBD2 (6 bases). From germline, CDR1 is SGHAT and CDR2 FQNNGV. This CDR3 has 14 residues. Trimming stripped 5 bases from V and 0 bases from J, with 11 bases between. CDR3 sequence reads: CASSLWDSSYEQYF. CDR3 nucleotides: TGTGCCAGCAGCCTATGGGACTCCTCCTACGAGCAGTACTTC.